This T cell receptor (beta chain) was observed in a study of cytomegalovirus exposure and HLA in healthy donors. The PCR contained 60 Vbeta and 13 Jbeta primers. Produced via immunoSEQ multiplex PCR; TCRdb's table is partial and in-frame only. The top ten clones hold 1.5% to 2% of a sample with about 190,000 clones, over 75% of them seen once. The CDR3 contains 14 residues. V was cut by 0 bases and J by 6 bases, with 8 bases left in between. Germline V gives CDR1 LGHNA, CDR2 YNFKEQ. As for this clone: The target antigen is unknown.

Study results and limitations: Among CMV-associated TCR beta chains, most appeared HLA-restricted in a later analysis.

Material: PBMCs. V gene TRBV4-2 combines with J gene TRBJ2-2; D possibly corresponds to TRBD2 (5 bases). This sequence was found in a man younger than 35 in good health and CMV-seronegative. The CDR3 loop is CASSQDPAAGELFF. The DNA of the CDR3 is TGTGCCAGCAGCCAAGATCCAGCGGCCGGGGAGCTGTTTTTT.